This passage covers 13 T cell receptor beta chains from one sample sequenced in a study of cytomegalovirus exposure and HLA in healthy donors. A multiplex PCR was run with 60 Vbeta primers and 13 Jbeta primers. Using immunoSEQ multiplex PCR, the repertoire was profiled, and TCRdb retains in-frame clones only, with some absent. The data contain approximately 89,000 clones, around 74% of them singletons. The sequencing sample was made of PBMCs. These receptor sequences come from a man aged 30 to 45 in good health and CMV-seropositive.

The CDR3 sequence is CASSSSGTVYEQYF. The CDR3 DNA reads as TGTGCCAGCAGTTCAAGCGGGACGGTCTACGAGCAGTACTTC. The chain has TRBV27 and TRBJ2-7, with 7 bases aligning to TRBD2. Per germline, CDR1 MNHEY and CDR2 SMNVEV (reference sequence). V shed 4 bases and J 3 bases; nucleotides not matched to a gene: 6. The CDR3 length is 14 residues.

This rearrangement joins TRBV5-1 to TRBJ2-1, with TRBD1 as a possible D gene (5 bases). The CDR3 has 13 residues. CDR1 is SGHRS and CDR2 is YFSETQ in the germline V gene. V lost 6 bases to trimming and J lost 4 bases, with 11 bases between them. This chain's CDR3 is CASTGLGYNEQFF. The DNA of the CDR3 is TGCGCCAGCACAGGGTTAGGATACAATGAGCAGTTCTTC.

This rearrangement joins TRBV4-1 to TRBJ1-2; D might be TRBD1 (6 bases). V shed 0 bases and J shed 2 bases, with 10 bases lying between them. CDR3 length: 15 amino acids. Germline V gene sequence: CDR1 MGHRA, CDR2 YSYEKL. CDR3 in DNA: TGCGCCAGCAGCCAAGATGGACAGAGAAACTATGGCTACACCTTC. It specifies CASSQDGQRNYGYTF.

For the CDR3, the DNA is TGTGCCAGCAGTTACTTGGGACAGGGGTACGAGCAGTACTTC. Translating it yields CASSYLGQGYEQYF. The chain is built from TRBV6-5 and TRBJ2-7; 10 positions agree with TRBD1. Looked up from germline, CDR1 is MNHEY and CDR2 is SVGAGI. V trimming: 1 base; J trimming: 4 bases; junction bases outside the gene matches: 1. This CDR3 region has 14 residues.

This clone was counted between two and nine times. This chain connects TRBV5-6 to TRBJ1-6; 9 nucleotides agree with TRBD1. The V segment lost 3 bases and the J segment 7 bases; nucleotides outside the gene matches: 5. This CDR3 region has 15 residues. From germline, CDR1 is SGHDT and CDR2 YYEEEE. This CDR3 is CASSSGTGPNSPLHF. DNA for the CDR3: TGTGCCAGCAGCTCCGGGACAGGGCCAAATTCACCCCTCCACTTT.

V is TRBV2 and J is TRBJ2-2; a possible D gene is TRBD1 (6 bases). The germline gives CDR1 SNHLY, CDR2 FYNNEI. The V gene lost 7 bases and the J gene lost 5 bases, with 14 bases spanning the gap. CDR3 size: 14 residues. The CDR3 here is CASTMTQGTGELFF. In nucleotides, the CDR3 is TGTGCCAGCACCATGACACAGGGAACCGGGGAGCTGTTTTTT.

The V and J genes are TRBV6-1 and TRBJ2-3; no clear D. CDR1 and CDR2 from the germline V gene are MNHNS and SASEGT. This CDR3 region has 12 residues. V lost 7 bases, J lost 3 bases, and 8 bases lay in between. CDR3 sequence (DNA): TGTGCCAGCACGCCCCTAACAGATACGCAGTATTTT. Its protein product is CASTPLTDTQYF.

The chain has TRBV5-8 and TRBJ2-3; 10 positions agree with TRBD2. The CDR3 totals 15 residues. Per germline, CDR1 SGHTS and CDR2 YDEGEE. J lost 7 bases, V lost 0 bases, and 5 bases had no gene match. The CDR3 DNA sequence: TGTGCCAGCAGCTTGGTACTAGCGGGACCGCATACGCAGTATTTT. Encoded protein: CASSLVLAGPHTQYF.

V usage is TRBV5-1 and J usage is TRBJ2-5; TRBD1 matches 9 bases. The junction had 16 bases not matched to a gene; V was cut back by 1 base and J by 6 bases. Germline V gene lookup returns CDR1 SGHRS and CDR2 YFSETQ. This CDR3 spans 18 amino acids. This CDR3 reads CASSLSPSGTGSVKTQYF. The DNA for the CDR3 is TGCGCCAGCAGCTTGTCCCCATCCGGGACAGGGTCTGTGAAGACCCAGTACTTC.

This clone was picked up many times. The chain is built from TRBV5-1 and TRBJ1-2, with TRBD1 matching 8 bases. Germline CDR1 and CDR2: SGHRS and YFSETQ. The CDR3 runs 15 residues. V was pared by 8 bases and J by 8 bases, with 17 bases of the junction left unmatched. CDR3 region: CASRQLDREQGGYTF. Here the CDR3 DNA reads TGCGCCAGTCGACAGTTGGACAGGGAACAAGGAGGCTACACCTTC.

The chain joins TRBV6-1 to TRBJ2-7; 7 bases map to TRBD2. J lost 4 bases, V lost 8 bases, and 5 bases had no gene match. This CDR3 contains 12 residues. Germline V CDR1 and CDR2: MNHNS, SASEGT. The CDR3, as DNA: TGTGCCAGCTCGCGGGGGACGTACGAGCAGTACTTC. Its protein is CASSRGTYEQYF.

The chain is built from TRBV6-5 and TRBJ2-1; possibly TRBD1 for D (5 bases). Germline CDR1 reads MNHEY; CDR2 reads SVGAGI. V was clipped by 8 bases and J by 5 bases, with 16 bases between them. The CDR3 is made up of 14 amino acids. The CDR3 sequence: CASRRALGDNEQFF. The CDR3 region has the DNA TGTGCCAGCCGTAGGGCTCTAGGGGACAATGAGCAGTTCTTC.

V gene TRBV27 combines with J gene TRBJ2-7; D not certain. The CDR3 loop spans 15 amino acids. CDR1 is MNHEY, CDR2 SMNVEV, per germline (reference sequence). V shed 6 bases and J shed 5 bases, with 20 bases lying between them. CDR3 DNA sequence: TGTGCCAGCAGCCCTATAGTAGACTTGCCAAACGAGCAGTACTTC. Residues: CASSPIVDLPNEQYF.